This T cell receptor (beta chain) was found in a study of cytomegalovirus exposure and HLA in healthy donors. V was clipped by 5 bases and J by 4 bases, with 18 bases between them. CDR3 length equals 16 residues. From germline, CDR1 is SGHTA and CDR2 FQGTGA. This clone was found a few times. The PCR employed 60 Vbeta primers together with 13 Jbeta primers. Generated by immunoSEQ multiplex PCR, the TCRdb table keeps only in-frame clones and is missing some. The data show tens of thousands of clones, less than 80% seen once. The chain combines TRBV7-3 with TRBJ2-1, with D possibly TRBD2 on 5 matching bases. The sequenced sample was PBMCs. This TCR was sampled from a woman between 40 and 50 years old in good health and CMV-seronegative. Here the CDR3 reads CASSLDRASSYNEQFF. The CDR3, as DNA: TGTGCCAGCAGCCTCGATAGGGCTAGCAGTTACAATGAGCAGTTCTTC.